Presented here are 32 T cell receptor beta chains from one specimen sequenced in a study of blood T cells in healthy people across ages (dated by TCRdb to between 2014 and 2016). Preparation of the library involved 5' RACE. Sequenced using an Illumina HiSeq 2500. A second 7 to 11 cycle PCR used a sample-barcoded 5' primer and a J-beta primer mix. TCRdb's own reprocessing of the public reads used fastp at Q25 and MiXCR and kept productive beta chains. Each entry merges the rows of one CDR3 protein and shows their most common DNA and genes. Here the sample has around 1,700,000 distinct CDR3 sequences; approximately 30% occur a single time. The ten largest make up over 7% of the sample. Sequencing was done on a sample of blood. These receptors came from a woman aged 25 to 39 in good health.

There are a few counts of this clonotype. This chain uses TRBV12-3 or TRBV12-4 with TRBJ2-7; no clear D gene. Trimming took 6 bases from V and 6 from J, leaving 15 bases between them. This CDR3 has 13 residues. DNA for the CDR3: TGTGCCAGCAGCCCAACCAGTTGGGGCGAGCAGTACTTC. Translation: CASSPTSWGEQYF.

V gene TRBV12-3 or TRBV12-4 combines with J gene TRBJ2-4; a weak D match, TRBD1 (6 bases). The J call may be in error: the DNA end matches TRBJ2-7 better. This CDR3 contains 14 residues. The CDR3 coding sequence is TGTGCCAGCAGTAACACAGGGAACGAGAACGAGCAGTACTTC. Translating it yields CASSNTGNENEQYF.

A single count supports this clonotype. The chain uses TRBV27 and TRBJ1-6; perhaps TRBD1 as D (5 bases). This CDR3 has 19 residues. V was pared by 5 bases and J by 7 bases, with 27 bases between. The germline V gene has CDR1 MNHEY and CDR2 SMNVEV (reference sequence). The DNA of the CDR3 is TGTGCCAGCAGTCCCCAGCTTTGGAGGGGTCAAACCGTAAATTCACCCCTCCACTTT. This gives the protein CASSPQLWRGQTVNSPLHF.

A word on this clonotype: No conserved phenylalanine or tryptophan is present at the end of the CDR3, so a read error is the likely explanation. The J gene is TRBJ2-3, the V gene TRBV7-9; D is uncertain. The CDR3 consists of 17 residues. CDR1 and CDR2 (germline): SEHNR, FQNEAQ (reference sequence). The V end lost 2 bases, the J end lost 5 bases, and 20 bases lay between the germline ends. In DNA, the CDR3 is TGTGCCAGCAGCTTATTACCCGATGGCCCCCGAGGAGATACGCAGTATTTG. Its translation is CASSLLPDGPRGDTQYL.

Only a few counts were recorded for this clonotype. One junction end disagrees with the germline gene, perhaps due to a read error. The chain uses TRBV12-3 or TRBV12-4 and TRBJ2-2; TRBD1 aligns across 7 bases. The CDR3 length is 16 residues. The CDR3 sequence is CASSPSTGKNTRELFF. The CDR3 nucleotides read TGTGCCAGCAGTCCCTCGACAGGGAAGAACACCAGGGAGCTGTTTTTT.

The gene calls are TRBV7-2 and TRBJ2-1, with TRBD2 matching over 10 bases. V shed 5 bases, J shed 4 bases, and the junction held 8 bases outside the gene matches. CDR1 SGHTA and CDR2 FQGNSA come from the germline V gene. This CDR3 contains 16 residues. The CDR3 nucleotides read TGTGCCAGCAGCCCCCAGGGACTAGCGCCGTACAATGAGCAGTTCTTC. As protein: CASSPQGLAPYNEQFF. Full variable domain (missing parts from reference TRBV7-2 and TRBJ2-1): GAGVSQSPSNKVTEKGKDVELRCDPISGHTALYWYRQSLGQGLEFLIYFQGNSAPDKSGLPSDRFSAERTGGSVSTLTIQRTQQEDSAVYLCASSPQGLAPYNEQFFGPGTRLTVL.

This chain uses TRBV7-2 with TRBJ1-1; D might be TRBD1 (6 bases). The CDR3 spans 15 residues. Germline CDR1 SGHTA, CDR2 FQGNSA. The V end lost 5 bases, the J end lost 6 bases, and 19 bases lay between the germline ends. The CDR3, as DNA: TGTGCCAGCAGCCCCAACAGGGCGTCCATGGCTGAAGCTTTCTTT. Amino acids: CASSPNRASMAEAFF. Variable domain in full (rest from reference TRBV7-2 and TRBJ1-1): GAGVSQSPSNKVTEKGKDVELRCDPISGHTALYWYRQSLGQGLEFLIYFQGNSAPDKSGLPSDRFSAERTGGSVSTLTIQRTQQEDSAVYLCASSPNRASMAEAFFGQGTRLTVV.

The chain links TRBV14 to TRBJ2-1; 9 nucleotides align to TRBD2. CDR3 length: 17 residues. Trimming took 0 bases from V and 3 from J; bases not matched to a gene: 6. Germline V gives CDR1 SGHDN, CDR2 FVKESK. CDR3 loop: CASSQDGGGRVYNEQFF. CDR3 in DNA: TGTGCCAGCAGCCAAGATGGTGGCGGGAGGGTCTACAATGAGCAGTTCTTC.

Many counts were recorded for this clonotype. The chain combines TRBV4-1 with TRBJ2-7, with 8 bases that match TRBD2. From germline, CDR1 is MGHRA and CDR2 YSYEKL. V dropped 4 bases and J dropped 1; count of bases not matched to a gene: 6. The CDR3 consists of 15 residues. CDR3 region: CASSPPAGGSYEQYF. The CDR3 nucleotides read TGCGCCAGCAGCCCCCCGGCGGGGGGTTCCTACGAGCAGTACTTC.

This chain uses TRBV7-8 with TRBJ1-2, with D hard to call. The CDR3 contains 16 residues. V lost 5 bases and J 2 bases, leaving 18 bases between the germline ends. Germline loops: CDR1 SGHVS, CDR2 FQNEAQ. The CDR3 is CASSQQRRSINYGYTF. The CDR3 coding sequence is TGTGCCAGCAGCCAGCAGCGCCGTTCGATAAACTATGGCTACACCTTC.

V is TRBV7-2 and J is TRBJ1-4; 12 bases are shared with TRBD1. Germline lookup yields CDR1 SGHTA and CDR2 FQGNSA. V was pared by 8 bases and J by 8 bases, with 15 bases of the junction left unmatched. This CDR3 is built from 17 residues. The CDR3: CASGYPGQGALEEKLFF. CDR3 DNA: TGTGCCAGCGGATATCCGGGACAGGGGGCCTTGGAGGAAAAACTGTTTTTT.

This clonotype showed up just a few times. This chain uses TRBV12-3 or TRBV12-4 with TRBJ2-1; 9 nucleotides line up with TRBD2. This CDR3 has 14 residues. V dropped 2 bases and J dropped 7; count of bases not matched to a gene: 3. The CDR3 is CASSLSGRTNEQFF. CDR3 DNA sequence: TGTGCCAGCAGTTTAAGCGGGAGGACGAATGAGCAGTTCTTC.

The chain recombines TRBV20-1 with TRBJ1-1, with D tentatively TRBD1 (5 bases). The V and J ends lost 0 bases and 0 bases respectively, with 11 bases between them. Germline V gene lookup returns CDR1 DFQATT and CDR2 SNEGSKA (reference sequence). This CDR3 contains 15 residues. The CDR3 DNA follows: TGCAGTGCTAGAGATGGAGCCAGGGTGAACACTGAAGCTTTCTTT. Its protein product is CSARDGARVNTEAFF.

V and J are TRBV29-1 and TRBJ2-7; either TRBD1 or TRBD2 may supply D (6 bases each). Deletions cut 4 bases from V and 5 bases from J, with 12 bases between. CDR1 and CDR2 (germline): SQVTM, ANQGSEA. The CDR3 has 12 amino acids. The CDR3 nucleotides are TGCAGCGTTGTTGGGGGGCCCAACGAGCAGTACTTC. Translating gives CSVVGGPNEQYF.

In this sample, this clonotype turned up a few times. V is TRBV10-3 and J is TRBJ2-3; D not resolved. Trimming cost V 6 bases and J 4 bases, with 5 bases left between them. CDR1 and CDR2 (germline): ENHRY, SYGVKD. The CDR3 runs to 11 residues. The CDR3 nucleotides are TGTGCCATCAGGGAATCAGATACGCAGTATTTT. The encoded protein is CAIRESDTQYF.

This clonotype has a count of ten or more. The chain carries TRBV10-3 and TRBJ2-7, with unresolved D. CDR3 size: 14 residues. From germline, CDR1 is ENHRY and CDR2 SYGVKD. Trimming left V 0 bases short and J 3 bases short, with 9 bases between. The CDR3 nucleotides read TGTGCCATCAGTGAGTCGACTGGGTACTACGAGCAGTACTTC. Protein: CAISESTGYYEQYF.

The chain is built from TRBV20-1 and TRBJ1-2; 7 positions match TRBD1. The V gene's germline CDR1 is DFQATT and CDR2 SNEGSKA (reference sequence). CDR3 length: 14 amino acids. Unmatched junction bases numbered 11, after V lost 2 bases and J lost 8 bases. The CDR3 region has the DNA TGCAGTGCTAGACGAACCACAGGGGTGCCCGGCTACACCTTC. Its translation: CSARRTTGVPGYTF.

The chain couples TRBV30 to TRBJ1-2; 7 bases map to TRBD1. V gave up 0 bases and J gave up 5 bases; unmatched junction bases: 12. The CDR3 loop spans 16 amino acids. Germline V gene data show CDR1 as GTSNPN and CDR2 as SVGIG (reference sequence). In DNA form, the CDR3 reads TGTGCCTGGAGTGTGACCCGACAGGGTGTCCGTTATGGCTACACCTTC. This codes for CAWSVTRQGVRYGYTF.

The rearrangement uses TRBV7-9 and TRBJ1-1; TRBD1 agrees at 7 bases. The trim removed 5 bases at V and 5 bases at J, leaving 8 bases unmatched. CDR3 length equals 14 residues. CDR1 and CDR2 (germline): SEHNR, FQNEAQ (reference sequence). The CDR3 is CASSADRVRTEAFF. As DNA, the CDR3 is TGTGCCAGCAGCGCAGACAGGGTACGGACTGAAGCTTTCTTT.

This clonotype was observed many times. V and J are TRBV11-2 and TRBJ1-4; perhaps TRBD1 as D (5 bases). There are 14 residues in the CDR3. Trimming left V 5 bases short and J 3 bases short, with 10 bases between. Looked up from germline, CDR1 is SGHAT and CDR2 is FQNNGV. The CDR3 region has the DNA TGTGCCAGCAGCGCGGCGGGGGCTAATGAAAAACTGTTTTTT. Its protein product is CASSAAGANEKLFF.

The chain links TRBV28 to TRBJ2-1; D not certain. There are 13 residues in the CDR3. Looked up from germline, CDR1 is MDHEN and CDR2 is SYDVKM. Trimming removed 2 bases at V and 10 bases at J, with 12 bases between. The DNA of the CDR3 is TGTGCCAGCAGTTTAGCCCCGATGCGGGAGCAGTTCTTC. This gives the protein CASSLAPMREQFF. The full variable domain, its missing parts supplied by reference TRBV28 and TRBJ2-1, is DVKVTQSSRYLVKRTGEKVFLECVQDMDHENMFWYRQDPGLGLRLIYFSYDVKMKEKGDIPEGYSVSREKKERFSLILESASTNQTSMYLCASSLAPMREQFFGPGTRLTVL.

In the case of this clonotype: An end of the junction does not agree with germline; a read error may underlie this. The chain uses TRBV28 and TRBJ2-3; D is undetermined. CDR1 and CDR2 (germline): MDHEN, SYDVKM. The CDR3 runs to 12 residues. This chain's CDR3 is CACSLRTDTQYF. CDR3 DNA: TGTGCCTGCAGTTTGCGCACAGATACGCAGTATTTT. Full variable domain (remainder filled in from reference TRBV28 and TRBJ2-3): DVKVTQSSRYLVKRTGEKVFLECVQDMDHENMFWYRQDPGLGLRLIYFSYDVKMKEKGDIPEGYSVSREKKERFSLILESASTNQTSMYLCACSLRTDTQYFGPGTRLTVL.

Note on this clonotype: Mismatch with germline at one junction end may stem from a read error. The chain employs TRBV6-1 and TRBJ2-5; 8 positions agree with TRBD1. The CDR3 is 13 amino acids. CDR1 and CDR2 from the germline V gene are MNHNS and SASEGT. CDR3 in amino acids: CASSPDRGETRYF. The CDR3, as DNA: TGTGCCAGCAGTCCCGACAGGGGCGAGACCCGGTACTTC.

The chain is built from TRBV27 and TRBJ1-1; 9 bases are a match to TRBD1. Trimming at V came to 7 bases and at J to 5 bases, leaving 8 bases not matched to a gene. The germline V gene encodes CDR1 MNHEY and CDR2 SMNVEV (reference sequence). The CDR3 totals 14 residues. This CDR3 is CASTPRQGGTEAFF. CDR3 bases: TGTGCCAGCACCCCTCGACAGGGGGGGACTGAAGCTTTCTTT.

Notes on this clonotype: A much larger clone lies one base from this, so it may be a read error. The chain recombines TRBV20-1 with TRBJ2-7, with TRBD2 identical over 15 bases. Trimming took 3 bases from V and 3 from J; bases not matched to a gene: 9. Germline CDR1 reads DFQATT; CDR2 reads SNEGSKA (reference sequence). CDR3 length: 17 amino acids. CDR3 amino acids: CSARHWGGLAGGYEQYF. In DNA form, the CDR3 reads TGCAGTGCTAGGCACTGGGGGGGACTAGCGGGAGGCTACGAGCAGTACTTC.

This clonotype showed up just a few times. The rearrangement uses TRBV3-1 and TRBJ1-6, with D maybe TRBD1 (5 bases). Trimming shortened V by 1 base and J by 14 bases, and 9 bases separated the two germline ends. The CDR3 runs 12 residues. Germline CDR1 LGHDT, CDR2 YNNKEL (reference sequence). CDR3 region: CASSQGQSSLHF. The CDR3 DNA sequence: TGTGCCAGCAGCCAAGGACAGTCATCCCTCCACTTT.

This chain uses TRBV5-5 with TRBJ2-3; a possible D gene is TRBD1 (5 bases). With 0 bases removed from V and 4 bases from J, the gap between germline ends came to 12 bases. Germline CDR1 is SGHKS and CDR2 is YYEKEE (reference sequence). The length of the CDR3 is 15 residues. Written as DNA, the CDR3 is TGTGCCAGCAGCTTGGAGGGCAGGGCCCCAGATACGCAGTATTTT. Its translation is CASSLEGRAPDTQYF.

The V call is TRBV12-3 or TRBV12-4, the J call TRBJ2-3; D is perhaps TRBD1 or TRBD2 (5 bases each). The ends were cut back, 4 bases at V and 1 base at J, with 12 bases in the middle. The CDR3 runs to 15 residues. CDR3 residues: CASSSHGTGTDTQYF. CDR3 nucleotide sequence: TGTGCCAGCAGTTCCCATGGGACGGGCACAGATACGCAGTATTTT.

Points on this clonotype: Given a much more abundant clone one base away, this may be a read error. The chain employs TRBV20-1 and TRBJ2-7; 15 nucleotides align to TRBD2. From germline, CDR1 is DFQATT and CDR2 SNEGSKA (reference sequence). The junction had 6 bases not matched to a gene; V was cut back by 5 bases and J by 7 bases. This CDR3 has 14 amino acids. The CDR3 DNA sequence: TGCAGTGCTCGGACTAGCGGGAGGGTCCAAGAGCAGTACTTC. Protein: CSARTSGRVQEQYF.

This clonotype was observed a few times. The DNA of the CDR3 is TGTGCCACCAGCAGAGTTTCCGGGACGAACACCGGGGAGCTGTTTTTT. It codes for CATSRVSGTNTGELFF. The chain uses TRBV15 and TRBJ2-2; the D gene is possibly TRBD2 (5 bases). Germline CDR1 LNHNV, CDR2 YYDKDF (reference sequence). Trimming took off 1 base at V and 0 bases at J, with 9 bases between the two ends. The CDR3 is 16 amino acids.

As regards this clonotype: An end of the junction does not agree with germline; a read error may underlie this. The chain recombines TRBV10-2 with TRBJ2-1, with a tentative D call TRBD2 (5 bases). CDR3 length equals 15 residues. Germline V gives CDR1 WSHSY, CDR2 SAAADI. CDR3 residues: CASSRGSGPYSEQFF. As DNA, the CDR3 is TGCGCCAGCAGCCGGGGTTCGGGCCCTTACAGTGAGCAGTTCTTC.

The chain couples TRBV5-1 to TRBJ2-3; D gene ambiguous. Trimming cost V 0 bases and J 0 bases, with 14 bases left between them. The CDR3 covers 17 residues. Germline V gene data show CDR1 as SGHRS and CDR2 as YFSETQ. The CDR3: CASSLEGGPYSTDTQYF. For the CDR3, the DNA is TGCGCCAGCAGCTTGGAGGGCGGCCCCTATAGCACAGATACGCAGTATTTT.